This TCR beta chain comes out of a study of cytotoxic CD8 clonotypes in ibrutinib-treated CLL. In the study overall: Per sample, productive templates averaged around 260,000 and productive rearrangements averaged 94,082. Study results and caveats: Patients showed higher baseline clonality than age-matched healthy donors, and it tracked circulating CD8+ T-cell counts. Public clonotypes, rarely seen, contracted or held steady on treatment.

Concerning this clone itself: Its antigen is unknown.

Researchers set a sequencing depth target of 1 in 200,000 to 1 in 1 million T cells. Sequencing was performed with immunoSEQ multiplex PCR; in TCRdb, only in-frame clones are kept and a portion is missing. The repertoire includes some 130,000 clones, about 91% of them detected once, and roughly 10% sits in the top ten. Per the germline V gene, CDR1 is MNHEY and CDR2 is SMNVEV (reference sequence). The CDR3 has 16 residues. With 5 bases clipped from V and 4 bases from J, the junction kept 9 bases outside the gene matches. The TCR comes from a human donor with chronic lymphocytic leukemia. The chain carries TRBV27 and TRBJ2-7; 12 bases map to TRBD2. The material was PBMCs, obtained after 12 months of ibrutinib treatment. The CDR3 here is CASSPKRLAGEYEQYF. The DNA of the CDR3 is TGTGCCAGCAGTCCAAAAAGACTAGCGGGAGAGTACGAGCAGTACTTC.